These T cell receptor beta chains were read from a single sample in a study of control samples from healthy donors and cancer patients. Assay used: immunoSEQ multiplex PCR; TCRdb lists only in-frame clones, some missing. The sample yields 70,000 to 85,000 clones, 80% to 90% seen once. Specimen: PBMCs. Receptors originate from a man aged 60 to 69 with head and neck cancer. The CDR3 runs from the conserved cysteine through the conserved F or W. D genes are given only for firm matches. Part of the rows lack a size; the others show once, few, many or a class for expanded clones.

cdr3_nt,cdr3_aa,j_call,clone_size,v_call,d_call
TGTGCCAGCAGCCAACAGGGTCAGCCCCAGCATTTT,CASSQQGQPQHF,TRBJ1-5,NA,TRBV3-1/TRBV3-2,NA
TGCGCCAGCAGCTCCCGACTCCAGATCGGGACCGGGGAGCTGTTTTTT,CASSSRLQIGTGELFF,TRBJ2-2,NA,TRBV5-1,NA
TGTGCCAGCAGCCTTGGACACCGAAACACCGGGGAGCTGTTTTTT,CASSLGHRNTGELFF,TRBJ2-2,few,TRBV3-1/TRBV3-2,NA
TGTGCCAGCAGCTTAGCGGGAGATGGCTACGAGCAGTACTTC,CASSLAGDGYEQYF,TRBJ2-7,once,TRBV7-9,NA
TGTGCCAGCTCACGGGCGGGAAATAGCGCAGATACGCAGTATTTT,CASSRAGNSADTQYF,TRBJ2-3,NA,TRBV18,NA
TGTGCCAGCAGCTTAGGGCTAGCAACCGGGGAGCTGTTTTTT,CASSLGLATGELFF,TRBJ2-2,once,TRBV11-2,NA
TGTGCCAGCAGCTTAGTAGGAGCGGGAGCCTTTGGTGAGCAGTTCTTC,CASSLVGAGAFGEQFF,TRBJ2-1,NA,TRBV11-2,TRBD2
TGTGCCTGGAGTAGGGAGACAGACCGGAACACTGAAGCTTTCTTT,CAWSRETDRNTEAFF,TRBJ1-1,NA,TRBV30,NA
TGTGCCAGCAGCCTAACTAGCGGTCTGGGCACAGATACGCAGTATTTT,CASSLTSGLGTDTQYF,TRBJ2-3,NA,TRBV7-9,TRBD2
TGCGCCAGCAGCTTGAATGTGGGGGGCGCACGGACTGAAGCTTTCTTT,CASSLNVGGARTEAFF,TRBJ1-1,NA,TRBV5-1,NA
TGCGCCAGCAGTTTGGCTAGCGCTAACAATGAGCAGTTCTTC,CASSLASANNEQFF,TRBJ2-1,NA,TRBV6-6,NA
TGTGCCAGTAGTATAGTGACGTTGGGCAATCAGCCCCAGCATTTT,CASSIVTLGNQPQHF,TRBJ1-5,NA,TRBV19,NA
TGTGCCAGCAGCCGAGGGACAGGGGGCAGCTATGGCTACACCTTC,CASSRGTGGSYGYTF,TRBJ1-2,NA,TRBV5-6,TRBD1
TGTGCCACCAGTGATTCGACTCCACCTACGCAGTATTTT,CATSDSTPPTQYF,TRBJ2-3,NA,TRBV24-1,NA
TGTGCCAGTAGTCTCCTGGGACAGGCCTTGGAGCCCCAGCATTTT,CASSLLGQALEPQHF,TRBJ1-5,NA,TRBV19,TRBD1
TGTGCCAGCAGCGAACCTAGCGGGAGGGCCGTCGGCCTCCAGAATGAGCAGTTCTTC,CASSEPSGRAVGLQNEQFF,TRBJ2-1,NA,TRBV5-6,TRBD2
TGTGCCAGCAGTTACGGAGGTGCAGGCACAGATACGCAGTATTTT,CASSYGGAGTDTQYF,TRBJ2-3,NA,TRBV6-5,NA
TGCGCCAGCAGCTTGGCAAATGCGTTTAGCTCCTACGAGCAGTACTTC,CASSLANAFSSYEQYF,TRBJ2-7,NA,TRBV5-1,NA
TGCAGCGCTGACGCCTCGGGGAGCGGACCCTACGAGCAGTACTTC,CSADASGSGPYEQYF,TRBJ2-7,NA,TRBV29-1,NA
TGTGCCAGCAGTTCCGGGGAGGGGTGGACTGAAGCTTTCTTT,CASSSGEGWTEAFF,TRBJ1-1,NA,TRBV3-1/TRBV3-2,NA
TGTGCCAGCTCTTCCCCCGGGACAGGGTTCTACGAGCAGTACTTC,CASSSPGTGFYEQYF,TRBJ2-7,few,TRBV18,TRBD1
TGCGCCAGCAGCTTTAAGGGAGGGCCAGGAGATACGCAGTATTTT,CASSFKGGPGDTQYF,TRBJ2-3,NA,TRBV5-1,TRBD2
TGTGCCAGCAGCGAACAACAGGGGGAGGTAGATACGCAGTATTTT,CASSEQQGEVDTQYF,TRBJ2-3,NA,TRBV5-5,TRBD1
TGTGCCAGCATGGGGCAGTACCAAGAGACCCAGTACTTC,CASMGQYQETQYF,TRBJ2-5,NA,TRBV7-9,NA
TGTGCCAGTAGCGCGGGGGGGTTTGGCAATCAGCCCCAGCATTTT,CASSAGGFGNQPQHF,TRBJ1-5,NA,TRBV19,NA
TGTGCCAGCAGGTGGACAGGGCATCAGCCCCAGCATTTT,CASRWTGHQPQHF,TRBJ1-5,NA,TRBV6-5,TRBD1
TGCGCCAGCAGCCCGGACGGGGGAGGTTTCGGTGGCTACACCTTC,CASSPDGGGFGGYTF,TRBJ1-2,NA,TRBV5-1,NA
TGTGCCAGCAGCCTCGGACTAGCGGGAGGAGGGAGCACAGATACGCAGTATTTT,CASSLGLAGGGSTDTQYF,TRBJ2-3,NA,TRBV3-1/TRBV3-2,TRBD2
TGTGCCACCAGCAGAGATTCAGGGAGGGGAGGGAAAAACATTCAGTACTTC,CATSRDSGRGGKNIQYF,TRBJ2-4,NA,TRBV15,TRBD2